These T cell receptor beta chains were read from a single sample in a study of blood T cell repertoires in COVID-19. The protocol was immunoSEQ multiplex PCR, while the TCRdb copy is restricted to in-frame clones and leaves out a portion. Of roughly 500,000 clones listed, roughly 89% are singletons. Sequencing was carried out using peripheral blood. The receptors stem from a man younger than 35 with COVID-19, enrolled during active disease. The CDR3 runs from the conserved cysteine through the conserved F or W. D genes are given only for firm matches. Clone sizes are given selectively: once, few, many, or a class where the clone is expanded.

d_call	clone_size	v_call	j_call	cdr3_aa	cdr3_nt
-	-	TRBV12-3/TRBV12-4	TRBJ2-6	CASSSSGANVLTF	TGTGCCAGCAGTTCCTCGGGGGCCAACGTCCTGACTTTC
TRBD2	once	TRBV7-9	TRBJ2-7	CASSLHTSGGSYEQYF	TGTGCCAGCAGCTTACATACTAGCGGGGGTTCCTACGAGCAGTACTTC
TRBD1	once	TRBV24-1	TRBJ1-5	CATSAAGTGSSNQPQHF	TGTGCCACCAGTGCTGCAGGGACAGGGTCGAGCAATCAGCCCCAGCATTTT
TRBD2	-	TRBV15	TRBJ2-3	CATSSRTSGGGTDTQYF	TGTGCCACCAGCAGCCGGACTAGCGGGGGCGGCACAGATACGCAGTATTTT
-	-	TRBV7-9	TRBJ2-7	CASSLSGGEQYF	TGTGCCAGCAGCTTGTCTGGAGGAGAGCAGTACTTC
TRBD1	-	TRBV28	TRBJ2-1	CASSLHPSPGTGGLQAFF	TGTGCCAGCAGCCTGCACCCCTCACCCGGGACAGGGGGGCTCCAGGCGTTCTTC
TRBD1	-	TRBV6-1	TRBJ2-7	CASSDTSDRDNEQYF	TGTGCCAGCAGTGACACCTCGGACAGGGATAACGAGCAGTACTTC
-	-	TRBV10-2	TRBJ1-5	CASSQQGGQPQHF	TGCGCCAGCAGTCAACAAGGGGGTCAGCCCCAGCATTTT
-	-	TRBV27	TRBJ2-3	CASSNIRGASADTQYF	TGTGCCAGCAGTAACATACGGGGGGCAAGCGCAGATACGCAGTATTTT
TRBD1	-	TRBV7-8	TRBJ1-1	CASSLKGLTGALTTEAFF	TGTGCCAGCAGCTTAAAGGGATTAACAGGGGCGTTGACCACTGAAGCTTTCTTT
-	-	TRBV6-5	TRBJ2-1	CASSQLGGEQFF	TGTGCCAGCAGTCAATTGGGGGGTGAGCAGTTCTTC
TRBD1	-	TRBV2	TRBJ1-3	CASRGPGQGQNTIYF	TGTGCCAGCAGGGGTCCGGGACAGGGCCAAAACACCATATATTTT
TRBD2	-	TRBV13	TRBJ2-7	CASSLGGTTEQYF	TGTGCCAGCAGCTTAGGGGGGACTACCGAGCAGTACTTC
TRBD1	-	TRBV18	TRBJ2-7	CASSPPDREFVQYF	TGTGCCAGCTCACCCCCGGACAGGGAATTTGTGCAGTACTTC
TRBD1	-	TRBV2	TRBJ1-4	CASSGQGVEKLFF	TGTGCCAGCAGTGGGCAGGGGGTCGAAAAACTGTTTTTT
-	few	TRBV24-1	TRBJ1-2	CATSDSTGYGYTF	TGTGCCACCAGTGATTCCACGGGCTATGGCTACACCTTC
-	-	TRBV5-1	TRBJ1-2	CASSLVPGANYGYTF	TGCGCCAGCAGCTTGGTTCCCGGAGCTAACTATGGCTACACCTTC
-	-	TRBV19	TRBJ1-5	CASSMGGTQPQHF	TGTGCCAGTAGTATGGGAGGGACCCAGCCCCAGCATTTT
-	-	TRBV27	TRBJ1-1	CASSLQGGTEAFF	TGTGCCAGCAGTTTACAGGGTGGGACTGAAGCTTTCTTT
TRBD2	-	TRBV19	TRBJ2-5	CASSGDLAGDKETQYF	TGTGCCAGTAGTGGGGACCTAGCGGGAGATAAGGAGACCCAGTACTTC
-	-	TRBV2	TRBJ2-7	CASGQGSSYEQYF	TGTGCCAGCGGGCAGGGGAGCTCCTACGAGCAGTACTTC
-	once	TRBV21-1	TRBJ1-4	CASSRPDRDEKLFF	TGTGCCAGCAGCCGTCCGGACAGGGACGAAAAACTGTTTTTT
TRBD1	-	TRBV3-1/TRBV3-2	TRBJ2-7	CASSLTGGSYEQYF	TGTGCCAGCAGCCTCACAGGGGGATCCTACGAGCAGTACTTC
TRBD2	-	TRBV19	TRBJ2-1	CASTERGQNEQFF	TGTGCCAGTACCGAGCGGGGTCAGAATGAGCAGTTCTTC
-	many	TRBV7-8	TRBJ2-5	CASSSTRAPGEEKETQYF	TGTGCCAGCAGCTCGACCCGGGCCCCAGGGGAAGAGAAAGAGACCCAGTACTTC
-	few	TRBV21-1	TRBJ1-3	CASSKDGQRGNTIYF	TGTGCCAGCAGCAAAGATGGACAGAGGGGAAACACCATATATTTT
TRBD2	-	TRBV24-1	TRBJ2-4	CATSDLGGLAGVAKNIQYF	TGTGCCACCAGTGATTTGGGGGGACTAGCGGGAGTGGCCAAAAACATTCAGTACTTC
-	-	TRBV29-1	TRBJ1-1	CSVVSLYGSTEAFF	TGCAGCGTTGTTTCCCTCTACGGGTCCACTGAAGCTTTCTTT
TRBD1	-	TRBV11-2	TRBJ2-2	CASSLARAGGFTGELFF	TGTGCCAGCAGCTTGGCAAGGGCAGGGGGTTTCACCGGGGAGCTGTTTTTT
TRBD1	-	TRBV2	TRBJ1-2	CASRGQGFYGYTF	TGTGCCAGCAGAGGACAGGGGTTCTATGGCTACACCTTC
TRBD2	-	TRBV10-2	TRBJ2-3	CASSDTSGIADTQYF	TGCGCCAGCAGTGACACTAGCGGGATCGCAGATACGCAGTATTTT
TRBD2	-	TRBV11-2	TRBJ2-1	CASNLGLAGGGEQFF	TGTGCCAGCAACCTGGGACTAGCGGGAGGAGGGGAGCAGTTCTTC
TRBD2	-	TRBV27	TRBJ2-5	CASSKLAAINVPGQETQYF	TGTGCCAGCAGTAAACTAGCGGCTATAAATGTGCCCGGGCAAGAGACCCAGTACTTC
-	-	TRBV12-3/TRBV12-4	TRBJ2-1	CASSLMGVFPQFF	TGTGCCAGCAGTTTAATGGGAGTATTTCCGCAGTTCTTC
-	-	TRBV6-5	TRBJ2-7	CASSYERVAYEQYF	TGTGCCAGCAGTTACGAGCGGGTCGCCTACGAGCAGTACTTC
TRBD1	-	TRBV4-1	TRBJ1-5	CASSARTGNQPQHF	TGCGCCAGCAGCGCGAGGACAGGAAATCAGCCCCAGCATTTT
TRBD1	-	TRBV2	TRBJ2-2	CASSESPGQGRTGELFF	TGTGCCAGCAGTGAGTCTCCCGGACAGGGCCGAACCGGGGAGCTGTTTTTT
-	-	TRBV2	TRBJ1-1	CASSVQVNTEAFF	TGTGCCAGCAGTGTACAGGTGAACACTGAAGCTTTCTTT